The entry below describes one TCR beta chain. V shed 1 base, J shed 4 bases, and the junction held 4 bases outside the gene matches. The CDR3 covers 17 residues. Germline values: CDR1 SGHNT, CDR2 YYREEE (reference sequence). The sample originates from a study of blood T cell repertoires in COVID-19. Study overall: Spain, Italy and the United States supplied samples that represented acute and convalescent COVID-19. Nucleic acid was either cDNA or gDNA, and it came from T cells, B-cell-depleted T cells, or PBMCs.

Per the authors' pipeline: Quantification of nucleated cells was approximated via reference gene primer amplification. Libraries were prepared by immunoSEQ multiplex PCR; TCRdb keeps only in-frame clonotypes and omits some of them. From that table come the V and J calls and clone size; the DNA was used to work out D and trimming. The sample has fewer than 250,000 clones, 80% to 90% seen once. This sequence joins TRBV5-4 and TRBJ2-1; 14 bases match TRBD2. The sample comprised peripheral blood. The source of this sequence is a man aged 45-65 years with acute or convalescent COVID-19. CDR3 bases: TGTGCCAGCAGCTTGAGACTAGCGGGGGGGCAGTACAATGAGCAGTTCTTC. Its protein product is CASSLRLAGGQYNEQFF.